One and the same sample provided the 2 T cell receptor beta chains below, sequenced in a study of blood T cell repertoires in COVID-19. Sequencing was performed with immunoSEQ multiplex PCR; in TCRdb, only in-frame clones are kept and a portion is missing. The table shows around 83,000 clones, with roughly 90% occurring only once. The material sequenced was peripheral blood. These receptor sequences come from a man aged 50-60 years with active or convalescent COVID-19.

Only one count was recorded for this clone. The V gene is TRBV29-1, the J gene TRBJ1-5; TRBD1 is a possible D gene (6 bases). Per the germline V gene, CDR1 is SQVTM and CDR2 is ANQGSEA. V lost 0 bases and J 6 bases, leaving 12 bases between the germline ends. The CDR3 loop spans 14 amino acids. CDR3 DNA: TGCAGCGTTGAAGAAGGTGGCAGGGGTCAGCCCCAGCATTTT. Its translation: CSVEEGGRGQPQHF. The full variable domain, its missing parts supplied by reference TRBV29-1 and TRBJ1-5, is SAVISQKPSRDICQRGTSLTIQCQVDSQVTMMFWYRQQPGQSLTLIATANQGSEATYESGFVIDKFPISRPNLTFSTLTVSNMSPEDSSIYLCSVEEGGRGQPQHFGDGTRLSIL.

The chain carries TRBV27 and TRBJ2-5, with 12 positions matching TRBD2. The CDR3 is 15 residues long. The germline CDR1 and CDR2 sequences are MNHEY and SMNVEV (reference sequence). Trimming took 5 bases from V and 5 from J; bases not matched to a gene: 6. The CDR3 DNA is TGTGCCAGCAGTCTAACTAGCGGGAGGTATGAGACCCAGTACTTC. Translated: CASSLTSGRYETQYF.